The 29 T cell receptor beta chains presented below share a single source sample, sequenced in a study of technical replicates of blood from four donors. Assay used: immunoSEQ multiplex PCR; TCRdb lists only in-frame clones, some missing. The sample records 45,000 to 50,000 clones, about 94% being singletons. Sequencing input: PBMCs. The receptors stem from a human donor in good health. Some clones in this sample may be carry-over from other donors' samples.

The V call is TRBV7-6, the J call TRBJ1-5, with D uncertain. V gave up 0 bases and J gave up 6 bases, with 6 bases separating them. The CDR3 sequence is 13 residues long. The germline V gene encodes CDR1 SGHVS and CDR2 FNYEAQ. The CDR3 protein is CASSLARLQPQHF. The CDR3 coding sequence is TGTGCCAGCAGCTTAGCGCGGCTTCAGCCCCAGCATTTT. The variable domain in full, completed from reference TRBV7-6 and TRBJ1-5, reads GAGVSQSPRYKVTKRGQDVALRCDPISGHVSLYWYRQALGQGPEFLTYFNYEAQQDKSGLPNDRFSAERPEGSISTLTIQRTEQRDSAMYRCASSLARLQPQHFGDGTRLSIL.

The chain carries TRBV7-6 and TRBJ2-1; 8 positions match TRBD2. CDR3 length: 16 amino acids. V shed 1 base, J shed 9 bases, and the junction held 11 bases outside the gene matches. The germline CDR1 and CDR2 sequences are SGHVS and FNYEAQ. The CDR3 nucleotides are TGTGCCAGCAGCTTAGGGGCGGGAGGTTCAAGGGGTGAGCAGTTCTTC. It encodes CASSLGAGGSRGEQFF. Combining the CDR3 with reference TRBV7-6 and TRBJ2-1 gives the whole variable domain GAGVSQSPRYKVTKRGQDVALRCDPISGHVSLYWYRQALGQGPEFLTYFNYEAQQDKSGLPNDRFSAERPEGSISTLTIQRTEQRDSAMYRCASSLGAGGSRGEQFFGPGTRLTVL.

The chain links TRBV5-6 to TRBJ2-1, with 7 nucleotides matching TRBD2. The V gene's germline CDR1 is SGHDT and CDR2 YYEEEE. Losses at the gene ends were 4 bases for V and 7 bases for J; bases not matched to a gene: 5. This CDR3 is built from 13 residues. This CDR3 is CASSKLSGNEQFF. In DNA form, the CDR3 reads TGTGCCAGCAGCAAACTTAGCGGGAATGAGCAGTTCTTC.

The chain uses TRBV5-6 and TRBJ2-6; 7 bases fit TRBD1. V lost 2 bases and J lost 0; bases outside the gene matches: 5. The CDR3 loop spans 17 amino acids. Looked up from germline, CDR1 is SGHDT and CDR2 is YYEEEE. The DNA for the CDR3 is TGTGCCAGCAGCTTCCCGGGACAGCCCTCTGGGGCCAACGTCCTGACTTTC. It codes for CASSFPGQPSGANVLTF.

V is TRBV6-5 and J is TRBJ1-6; 10 bases fit TRBD1. The CDR3 is made up of 15 amino acids. With V trimmed by 6 bases and J by 10 bases, 9 bases remained unmatched. From germline, CDR1 is MNHEY and CDR2 SVGAGI. The CDR3 reads CASSATGTGESPLHF. The CDR3 coding sequence is TGTGCCAGCAGCGCTACCGGGACAGGGGAGTCACCCCTCCACTTT.

The V and J genes are TRBV7-9 and TRBJ1-4; D unresolved. The V and J ends lost 5 bases and 4 bases respectively, with 17 bases between them. The length of the CDR3 is 16 residues. In germline, CDR1 is SEHNR, CDR2 FQNEAQ (reference sequence). As DNA, the CDR3 is TGTGCCAGCAGCCGGACCAGCGGGTCTTATAATGAAAAACTGTTTTTT. As protein: CASSRTSGSYNEKLFF.

The gene calls are TRBV4-3 and TRBJ2-1; TRBD2 agrees at 10 bases. This CDR3 has 17 residues. The germline CDR1 and CDR2 sequences are LGHNA and YSLEER. After removal of 0 bases from V and 2 bases from J, the junction contained 4 bases not matched to a gene. CDR3 sequence (DNA): TGCGCCAGCAGCCAAGATGGTAGCGGGAGGCCCTACAATGAGCAGTTCTTC. It yields the protein CASSQDGSGRPYNEQFF.

This chain connects TRBV10-3 to TRBJ1-2, with D possibly being TRBD1 (6 bases). The V end lost 2 bases, the J end lost 3 bases, and 10 bases lay between the germline ends. The CDR3 runs 14 residues. Germline lookup yields CDR1 ENHRY and CDR2 SYGVKD. CDR3 nucleotide sequence: TGTGCCATCAGTGAGAGCAGGGGAGACTATGGCTACACCTTC. Translated: CAISESRGDYGYTF.

The chain is built from TRBV6-5 and TRBJ2-5; 8 bases match TRBD1. This CDR3 comprises 14 residues. Losses at the gene ends were 0 bases for V and 6 bases for J; bases not matched to a gene: 3. Germline V lookup: CDR1 MNHEY, CDR2 SVGAGI. The CDR3 DNA is TGTGCCAGCAGTTACTCGACAGGGGTAAAGACCCAGTACTTC. This encodes CASSYSTGVKTQYF.

The chain joins TRBV12-5 to TRBJ2-7; 8 bases map to TRBD2. The trim removed 4 bases at V and 0 bases at J, leaving 2 bases unmatched. The CDR3 sequence is 14 residues long. Germline V gives CDR1 LGHNT, CDR2 FRNRAP. The CDR3, as DNA: TGTGCTAGTGGTTCGGGGGGGAGCTCCTACGAGCAGTACTTC. Its protein product is CASGSGGSSYEQYF. Filled out from reference TRBV12-5 and TRBJ2-7, the complete variable domain reads DARVTQTPRHKVTEMGQEVTMRCQPILGHNTVFWYRQTMMQGLELLAYFRNRAPLDDSGMPKDRFSAEMPDATLATLKIQPSEPRDSAVYFCASGSGGSSYEQYFGPGTRLTVT.

The chain has TRBV10-3 and TRBJ2-5, with TRBD1 identical over 9 bases. The CDR3 contains 14 residues. Germline loops: CDR1 ENHRY, CDR2 SYGVKD. V lost 6 bases to trimming and J lost 2 bases; unmatched junction nucleotides: 4. CDR3 sequence: CAIRPGQGQETQYF. CDR3 sequence (DNA): TGTGCCATCAGACCGGGACAGGGTCAAGAGACCCAGTACTTC.

The chain has TRBV7-9 and TRBJ1-2; D perhaps matches TRBD1 (6 bases). This CDR3 has 12 amino acids. Between the trimmed V and J ends, which lost 2 bases and 8 bases, there was a span of 9 bases. Germline lookup yields CDR1 SEHNR and CDR2 FQNEAQ (reference sequence). The CDR3 DNA is TGTGCCAGCAGCTTAACCGGGACAGGCTACACCTTC. Protein product: CASSLTGTGYTF.

The chain carries TRBV4-1 and TRBJ2-1, with TRBD2 matching over 13 bases. Germline trimming cut 4 bases from V and 2 bases from J; bases unmatched to any gene: 5. This CDR3 has 17 residues. Germline V gives CDR1 MGHRA, CDR2 YSYEKL. The CDR3 loop is CASSRGLAGSPYNEQFF. The CDR3 DNA sequence: TGCGCCAGCAGCCGGGGACTAGCGGGATCCCCCTACAATGAGCAGTTCTTC.

This chain uses TRBV4-1 with TRBJ2-3; TRBD2 might be the D (6 bases). The CDR3 is 14 residues long. The germline gives CDR1 MGHRA, CDR2 YSYEKL. Between the trimmed V and J ends, which lost 4 bases and 4 bases, there was a span of 12 bases. CDR3 DNA: TGCGCCAGCAGCCGGGGAGGAGTTGCAGATACGCAGTATTTT. This translates into CASSRGGVADTQYF.

The gene calls are TRBV5-1 and TRBJ2-5, with 7 positions matching TRBD2. CDR3 size: 15 residues. The V and J ends lost 0 bases and 2 bases, in that order; junction bases with no gene match: 4. CDR1 and CDR2 (germline): SGHRS, YFSETQ. The CDR3 sequence: CASSLAARGQETQYF. CDR3 coding DNA: TGCGCCAGCAGCTTGGCGGCGCGGGGGCAAGAGACCCAGTACTTC.

This chain joins TRBV7-9 and TRBJ2-1, with D perhaps matching TRBD2 (5 bases). The germline CDR1 and CDR2 sequences are SEHNR and FQNEAQ (reference sequence). The CDR3 is 13 residues long. V lost 4 bases and J 7 bases, leaving 11 bases between the germline ends. The CDR3: CASSSLAKNEQFF. The DNA of the CDR3 is TGTGCCAGCAGCTCTCTAGCCAAAAATGAGCAGTTCTTC.

V gene TRBV7-2 combines with J gene TRBJ2-7; a weak D match, TRBD2 (5 bases). CDR3 length equals 14 residues. Germline assignment: CDR1 SGHTA and CDR2 FQGNSA. V was pared by 5 bases and J by 0 bases, with 11 bases between. The CDR3 sequence: CASSPDYRSYEQYF. CDR3 DNA sequence: TGTGCCAGCAGCCCCGACTACCGCTCCTACGAGCAGTACTTC.

The chain carries TRBV5-5 and TRBJ2-1; 7 nucleotides line up with TRBD2. Germline V CDR1 and CDR2: SGHKS, YYEKEE (reference sequence). This CDR3 spans 15 amino acids. The trim removed 5 bases at V and 8 bases at J, leaving 13 bases unmatched. The CDR3 sequence is CASRLVGRAYDEQFF. The CDR3 region has the DNA TGTGCCAGCAGGCTTGTGGGGAGGGCCTATGATGAGCAGTTCTTC.

The chain couples TRBV9 to TRBJ1-6, with no clear D. Trimming removed 4 bases at V and 10 bases at J, with 18 bases between. Germline-derived CDR1 and CDR2 are SGDLS and YYNGEE. The CDR3 runs 15 residues. DNA for the CDR3: TGTGCCAGCAGCACCCTTGAGGGTCTTGGGTCACCCCTCCACTTT. Its translation: CASSTLEGLGSPLHF.

This clone has more than one count but fewer than ten. The chain joins TRBV4-1 to TRBJ2-7, with D possibly being TRBD1 (6 bases). The V end lost 2 bases, the J end lost 0 bases, and 26 bases lay between the germline ends. Germline lookup yields CDR1 MGHRA and CDR2 YSYEKL. This CDR3 has 20 amino acids. The CDR3 spells CASSQSPPPRQAPSSYEQYF. As DNA, the CDR3 is TGCGCCAGCAGCCAATCCCCACCACCGAGACAGGCCCCAAGCTCCTACGAGCAGTACTTC.

This sequence joins TRBV6-6 and TRBJ2-7; D perhaps matches TRBD2 (6 bases). This CDR3 has 14 amino acids. CDR1 is MNHNY and CDR2 is SVGAGI in the germline V gene (reference sequence). Trimming pared 6 bases from V and 5 bases from J, leaving 17 bases between. This CDR3 reads CASRAGDSWNEQYF. CDR3 DNA sequence: TGTGCCAGCAGAGCGGGCGACAGTTGGAACGAGCAGTACTTC.

The chain joins TRBV2 to TRBJ2-3, with 13 positions matching TRBD2. J was trimmed by 6 bases and V by 5 bases; bases with no gene match: 5. The CDR3 is 15 amino acids. Germline-derived CDR1 and CDR2 are SNHLY and FYNNEI. The CDR3 nucleotides are TGTGCCAGCAGTTTACTAGCGGGAGGGCGTGATACGCAGTATTTT. Translated, it gives CASSLLAGGRDTQYF.

This chain joins TRBV5-1 and TRBJ1-2; a weak D match, TRBD1 (5 bases). V lost 0 bases, J lost 7 bases, and 13 bases lay in between. The CDR3 is made up of 14 amino acids. Germline CDR1 and CDR2: SGHRS and YFSETQ. This CDR3 reads CASSLEAGRSGYTF. Written as DNA, the CDR3 is TGCGCCAGCAGCTTGGAGGCGGGACGGAGTGGCTACACCTTC.

The chain has TRBV11-1 and TRBJ2-3; the match to TRBD1 covers 10 bases. The CDR3 covers 16 residues. The germline gives CDR1 SGHAT, CDR2 FQDESV (reference sequence). The junction had 7 bases not matched to a gene; V was cut back by 5 bases and J by 2 bases. The CDR3 region has the DNA TGTGCCAGCAGCGCAGGACAGGGGGTCCTCACAGATACGCAGTATTTT. Its protein product is CASSAGQGVLTDTQYF.

Notes on this clone: The identical CDR3 is also encoded by other nucleotide sequences in the sample. The rearrangement uses TRBV2 and TRBJ2-7; D not resolved. Germline-derived CDR1 and CDR2 are SNHLY and FYNNEI. This CDR3 is built from 15 residues. The V end lost 7 bases, the J end lost 0 bases, and 16 bases lay between the germline ends. In DNA, the CDR3 is TGTGCCAGCACCTCAGGTGGCTCCCGCTCCTACGAGCAGTACTTC. Translated: CASTSGGSRSYEQYF.

This clone was counted between two and nine times. Here the CDR3 reads CAWRATNTEAFF. The CDR3 DNA sequence: TGTGCCTGGAGGGCAACGAACACTGAAGCTTTCTTT. The chain links TRBV30 to TRBJ1-1; no reliable D call. Germline-derived CDR1 and CDR2 are GTSNPN and SVGIG (reference sequence). The CDR3 is made up of 12 amino acids. The V end lost 3 bases, the J end lost 1 base, and 6 bases lay between the germline ends.

This rearrangement joins TRBV2 to TRBJ1-4; TRBD1 might be the D (5 bases). This CDR3 region has 12 residues. CDR1 SNHLY and CDR2 FYNNEI come from the germline V gene. Between the trimmed V and J ends, which lost 7 bases and 11 bases, there was a span of 14 bases. The DNA of the CDR3 is TGTGCCAGCACGTCGGGGGGGGTGAAACTGTTTTTT. This sequence encodes CASTSGGVKLFF.

As DNA, the CDR3 is TGTGCCAGCAGCTCCCCGTTTAGCGGGGGGGCCGCGGAGACCCAGTACTTC. It is translated as CASSSPFSGGAAETQYF. The chain recombines TRBV7-9 with TRBJ2-5; 11 bases are shared with TRBD2. The CDR3 runs 17 residues. The junction had 12 bases not matched to a gene; V was cut back by 4 bases and J by 5 bases. Germline CDR1 reads SEHNR; CDR2 reads FQNEAQ (reference sequence).

The chain is built from TRBV7-9 and TRBJ1-1; D might be TRBD1 (5 bases). V was clipped by 5 bases and J by 1 base, with 14 bases between them. CDR1 SEHNR and CDR2 FQNEAQ come from the germline V gene (reference sequence). CDR3 length: 15 amino acids. CDR3 nucleotide sequence: TGTGCCAGCAGCCCCCGAGACAGAAAGAACACTGAAGCTTTCTTT. This encodes CASSPRDRKNTEAFF.